The 8 T cell receptor beta chains below all came from one sample that was sequenced in a study of T-cell reconstitution after alpha-beta-depleted transplantation in children. Preparation of the TCRbeta library used unique molecular identifiers. TCRdb reprocessed the PCR reads via MiXCR and lists one record per CDR3 protein. This sample has more than 85,000 distinct CDR3 sequences, with about 6% found just once. Sequences were derived from PBMCs, mostly from graft donor cells, sampled 60 days after TCRalphabeta/CD19-depleted stem cell transplant. The origin of the receptors is a female patient aged 2-15 years who had a stem cell transplant for Fanconi anemia, so the T cells may come from the graft donor.

This clonotype was counted many times. The chain links TRBV3-1 to TRBJ2-2; D is unclear. Germline assignment: CDR1 LGHDT and CDR2 YNNKEL (reference sequence). This CDR3 is built from 11 residues. V lost 1 base to trimming and J lost 6 bases, with 0 bases between them. CDR3 sequence reads: CASSQAGELFF. For the CDR3, the DNA is TGTGCCAGCAGCCAAGCCGGGGAGCTGTTTTTT.

This clonotype has at least ten counts. V gene TRBV24-1 combines with J gene TRBJ2-1; 7 nucleotides match TRBD1. V gave up 0 bases and J gave up 6 bases; unmatched junction bases: 4. The CDR3 has 15 amino acids. Looked up from germline, CDR1 is KGHDR and CDR2 is SFDVKD. This CDR3 reads CATSDLQRDSNEQFF. CDR3 sequence (DNA): TGTGCCACCAGTGATTTGCAACGGGACAGCAATGAGCAGTTCTTC.

This clonotype was observed many times. This chain connects TRBV10-3 to TRBJ2-2; no clear D gene. The germline V and J ends were trimmed by 6 bases and 0 bases, with 11 bases remaining between them. The CDR3 runs 15 residues. The germline gives CDR1 ENHRY, CDR2 SYGVKD. Here the CDR3 reads CAIRAYEANTGELFF. CDR3 nucleotides: TGTGCCATCAGGGCCTACGAAGCGAACACCGGGGAGCTGTTTTTT.

This clonotype turned up a few times. The chain is built from TRBV5-1 and TRBJ1-1; D unclear. Germline V gene data show CDR1 as SGHRS and CDR2 as YFSETQ. Trimming shortened V by 0 bases and J by 1 base, and 10 bases separated the two germline ends. CDR3 size: 15 residues. The CDR3 nucleotides are TGCGCCAGCAGCTTGGGTGCCCAGCCGAACACTGAAGCTTTCTTT. Translating gives CASSLGAQPNTEAFF. The variable domain in full, completed from reference TRBV5-1 and TRBJ1-1, reads KAGVTQTPRYLIKTRGQQVTLSCSPISGHRSVSWYQQTPGQGLQFLFEYFSETQRNKGNFPGRFSGRQFSNSRSEMNVSTLELGDSALYLCASSLGAQPNTEAFFGQGTRLTVV.

At least ten counts were recorded for this clonotype. The rearrangement links TRBV28 to TRBJ2-7, with D unclear. The germline gives CDR1 MDHEN, CDR2 SYDVKM. The CDR3 extends over 12 amino acids. V was shortened by 5 bases and J by 4 bases, with 9 bases between the two germline ends. In nucleotides, the CDR3 is TGTGCCAGCAGTGATGGGGTATACGAGCAGTACTTC. Translated, it gives CASSDGVYEQYF.

The rearrangement joins TRBV4-2 to TRBJ2-3, with D perhaps given as TRBD1 or TRBD2 (6 bases each). The V end lost 1 base, the J end lost 4 bases, and 9 bases lay between the germline ends. CDR1 and CDR2 (germline): LGHNA, YNFKEQ. The CDR3 consists of 14 residues. CDR3 amino acids: CASSQVGGSDTQYF. CDR3 DNA: TGTGCCAGCAGCCAAGTCGGGGGCTCAGATACGCAGTATTTT.

With respect to this clonotype: A clone one base away is much larger, so this may be a read error. The J gene is TRBJ2-1, the V gene TRBV4-2, with 9 bases identical to TRBD2. Per germline, CDR1 LGHNA and CDR2 YNFKEQ. This CDR3 is built from 17 residues. The CDR3 loop is CAISQVARLAVYNEQFF. CDR3 sequence (DNA): TGTGCCATCAGCCAAGTAGCAAGACTAGCGGTCTACAATGAGCAGTTCTTC.

This clonotype was counted many times. This chain joins TRBV20-1 and TRBJ2-7; TRBD2 matches at 13 bases. In germline, CDR1 is DFQATT, CDR2 SNEGSKA (reference sequence). This CDR3 is 15 amino acids long. The V gene end was trimmed by 0 bases and the J gene end by 5 bases; junction bases not matched to a gene: 4. This CDR3 reads CSARDRGLAGDEQYF. As DNA, the CDR3 is TGCAGTGCTAGAGATCGAGGACTAGCGGGAGACGAGCAGTACTTC.